The rows below give T cell receptor beta chains drawn from one sample of a study of blood T cell repertoires in COVID-19. Method: immunoSEQ multiplex PCR; TCRdb's copy keeps in-frame clones and lacks some. The sample consists of roughly 80,000 clones, about four fifths of them appearing once. Sequenced sample: peripheral blood. These receptors all come from a human donor in a cohort sampled during active COVID-19. Both conserved end residues are part of each CDR3. The D gene is left open where the match is weak. Clone size is stated in some rows and not others, as once, few, many or a class when expanded.

size | D | J | V | DNA | CDR3
- | TRBD1 | TRBJ2-3 | TRBV5-1 | TGCGCCAGCAGCTTGGGAGGGACAGGGGCTGTTCGCGGTTCCTATTCTAGCACAGATACGCAGTATTTT | CASSLGGTGAVRGSYSSTDTQYF
- | - | TRBJ1-5 | TRBV5-6 | TGTGCCAGCAGCTTGAGAGGGTGGAATAGCAATCAGCCCCAGCATTTT | CASSLRGWNSNQPQHF
- | - | TRBJ1-6 | TRBV5-5 | TGTGCCAGCAGCTTGTGGGACACAATTCTCGGGTCACCCCTCCACTTT | CASSLWDTILGSPLHF
- | TRBD1 | TRBJ1-2 | TRBV4-1 | TGCGCCAGCAGCCAAGCAGACAGGGGGCGGAGCGGCTACACCTTC | CASSQADRGRSGYTF
- | TRBD1 | TRBJ1-4 | TRBV28 | TGTGCCAGCAGTTCGGGACAGGGCCGTGAAAAACTGTTTTTT | CASSSGQGREKLFF
- | - | TRBJ1-3 | TRBV10-3 | TGTGCAGTGGGGAGCTCTGGAAACACCATATATTTT | CAVGSSGNTIYF
- | - | TRBJ2-2 | TRBV5-1 | TGCGCCAGCAGCTTGGCGGCGGGACGCAGGTCCGGGGAGCTGTTTTTT | CASSLAAGRRSGELFF
- | TRBD2 | TRBJ2-5 | TRBV5-4 | TGTGCCAGCAGCTTGGGGACTAGCGGGAGGGGGGAGACCCAGTACTTC | CASSLGTSGRGETQYF
- | - | TRBJ2-5 | TRBV5-1 | TGCGCCAGCAGCCTGGGCAGCCAAGAGACCCAGTACTTC | CASSLGSQETQYF
- | - | TRBJ2-7 | TRBV28 | TGTGCCAGCGGACGAAGGGGATACAGGGACCTCGAGCAGTACTTC | CASGRRGYRDLEQYF
- | TRBD1 | TRBJ2-7 | TRBV28 | TGTGCCAGCGAACCCGGCCAGGGGGTCTCCTACGAGCAGTACTTC | CASEPGQGVSYEQYF
- | - | TRBJ1-2 | TRBV11-1 | TGTGCCAGCAGCTTAGAGGACAGAGCCCTCTATGGCTACACCTTC | CASSLEDRALYGYTF
- | TRBD1 | TRBJ2-5 | TRBV5-1 | TGCGCCAGCAGCCCTGGGACAGGCGGCGGGGAGACCCAGTACTTC | CASSPGTGGGETQYF
few | TRBD1 | TRBJ2-7 | TRBV7-9 | TGTGCCAGCAGCTCCCCGGGACAGGCCGCCTACGAGCAGTACTTC | CASSSPGQAAYEQYF
- | - | TRBJ2-5 | TRBV5-1 | TGCGCCAGCAGTGGGGGGCGGGGGGAGACCCAGTACTTC | CASSGGRGETQYF
- | TRBD1 | TRBJ2-1 | TRBV5-1 | TGCGCCAGCAGCTTGGCCAGGGGGCTTGACAATGAGCAGTTCTTC | CASSLARGLDNEQFF
- | TRBD1 | TRBJ2-1 | TRBV19 | TGTGCCAGTAATTCGGGACAGGTTGGCAATGAGCAGTTCTTC | CASNSGQVGNEQFF
- | TRBD1 | TRBJ1-4 | TRBV5-1 | TGCGCCAGCAGCTCTCAGTACAAAAGACAGGGGGCGGGAGAAAAACTGTTTTTT | CASSSQYKRQGAGEKLFF
- | - | TRBJ2-7 | TRBV11-3 | TGTGCCAGCAGCTTAGGGAGTATTACCGACGAGCAGTACTTC | CASSLGSITDEQYF
- | TRBD2 | TRBJ2-3 | TRBV18 | TGTGCCAGCTCACCAAGGACTAGCGGGGTAGGAGATACGCAGTATTTT | CASSPRTSGVGDTQYF
- | - | TRBJ1-5 | TRBV4-2 | TGTGCCAGCAGCCAAGAGAATAGGGGGAATCAGCCCCAGCATTTT | CASSQENRGNQPQHF
few | - | TRBJ2-7 | TRBV7-9 | TGTGCCAGCAGCCCACCGGAGGGCGAGCAGTACTTC | CASSPPEGEQYF
- | TRBD1 | TRBJ1-1 | TRBV2 | TGTGCCACCTTCTCAGGGGGAAACACTGAAGCTTTCTTT | CATFSGGNTEAFF
- | TRBD2 | TRBJ2-5 | TRBV5-1 | TGCGCCAGCAGCCCGTCGGGGGGAGAGACCCAGTACTTC | CASSPSGGETQYF
few | - | TRBJ2-1 | TRBV5-5 | TGTGCCAGCAGCTTGGTCGACTTAGACAATGAGCAGTTCTTC | CASSLVDLDNEQFF
- | TRBD2 | TRBJ2-7 | TRBV9 | TGTGCCAGCAGCGTAGCGATTAGCGGGAGTGCATACGAGCAGTACTTC | CASSVAISGSAYEQYF
once | TRBD1 | TRBJ2-7 | TRBV3-1/TRBV3-2 | TGTGCCAGCAGCCTCCCGGGACAGGGGTACGAGCAGTACTTC | CASSLPGQGYEQYF
- | TRBD1 | TRBJ1-5 | TRBV7-8 | TGTGCCAGCAGCTTAGTGGGGACAGGCAATCAGCCCCAGCATTTT | CASSLVGTGNQPQHF
- | TRBD1 | TRBJ1-1 | TRBV5-1 | TGCGCCAGCCAGGGGGTAACTGAAGCTTTCTTT | CASQGVTEAFF
- | TRBD1 | TRBJ1-2 | TRBV3-1/TRBV3-2 | TGTGCCAGCAGCCAGACGGGACAGCCCTATGGCTACACCTTC | CASSQTGQPYGYTF
once | - | TRBJ2-5 | TRBV19 | TGTGCCAGTAGGGTCATGGCCTCGGAGACCCAGTACTTC | CASRVMASETQYF
- | TRBD2 | TRBJ2-2 | TRBV24-1 | TGTGCCACCAGTGACATGGGACTAGCGGGGAACACCGGGGAGCTGTTTTTT | CATSDMGLAGNTGELFF
- | TRBD1 | TRBJ1-2 | TRBV5-1 | TGCGCCAGCAACTCGGGAGGGGGCGTGGATGGCTACACCTTC | CASNSGGGVDGYTF
- | TRBD1 | TRBJ1-5 | TRBV18 | TGTGCCAGCTCCGCCGGGGACAGTGGAAAGCCCCAGCATTTT | CASSAGDSGKPQHF
- | - | TRBJ2-1 | TRBV14 | TGTGCCAGCAGCCAAGACAGGACAAGGGGCAGGGATGAGCAGTTCTTC | CASSQDRTRGRDEQFF
- | - | TRBJ2-3 | TRBV24-1 | TGTGCCACCAGTGATTTCGGGGGAATCGGCACAGATACGCAGTATTTT | CATSDFGGIGTDTQYF
once | - | TRBJ1-1 | TRBV7-2 | TGTGCCAGCAGCTTAGGTTACGGCACTGAAGCTTTCTTT | CASSLGYGTEAFF
- | TRBD2 | TRBJ2-3 | TRBV11-2 | TGTGCCAGCAGCTTTGGGGGGGTAGATACGCAGTATTTT | CASSFGGVDTQYF
- | TRBD1 | TRBJ1-6 | TRBV5-6 | TGTGCCAGCAGCAGCGGTCTCGGGACAGAAAATTCACCCCTCCACTTT | CASSSGLGTENSPLHF
- | TRBD1 | TRBJ1-3 | TRBV19 | TGTGCCAGTAGTGGGCGGGACAGGCGTCGGGGAAACACCATATATTTT | CASSGRDRRRGNTIYF
- | - | TRBJ1-3 | TRBV12-5 | TGTGCTAGTGGTTTGATCCCGGGACAATACTCTGGAAACACCATATATTTT | CASGLIPGQYSGNTIYF
- | TRBD1 | TRBJ1-1 | TRBV5-1 | TGCGCCAGCAGCTTGGCCGTACAGGGGCTAAACACTGAAGCTTTCTTT | CASSLAVQGLNTEAFF